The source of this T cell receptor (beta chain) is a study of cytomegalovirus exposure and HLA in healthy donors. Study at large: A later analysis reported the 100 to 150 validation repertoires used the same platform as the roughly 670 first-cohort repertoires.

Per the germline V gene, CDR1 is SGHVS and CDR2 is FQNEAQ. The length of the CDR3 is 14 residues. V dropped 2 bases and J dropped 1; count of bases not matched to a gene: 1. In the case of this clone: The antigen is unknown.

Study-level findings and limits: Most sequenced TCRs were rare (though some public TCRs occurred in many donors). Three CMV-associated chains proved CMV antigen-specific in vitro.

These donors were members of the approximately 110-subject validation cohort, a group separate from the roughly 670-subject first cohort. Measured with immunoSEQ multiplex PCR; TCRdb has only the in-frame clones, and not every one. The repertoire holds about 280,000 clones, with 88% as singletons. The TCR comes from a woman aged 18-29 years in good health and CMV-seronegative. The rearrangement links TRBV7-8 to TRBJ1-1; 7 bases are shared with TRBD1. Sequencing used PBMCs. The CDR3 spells CASSLRDRNTEAFF. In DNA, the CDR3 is TGTGCCAGCAGCTTACGGGACAGGAACACTGAAGCTTTCTTT.